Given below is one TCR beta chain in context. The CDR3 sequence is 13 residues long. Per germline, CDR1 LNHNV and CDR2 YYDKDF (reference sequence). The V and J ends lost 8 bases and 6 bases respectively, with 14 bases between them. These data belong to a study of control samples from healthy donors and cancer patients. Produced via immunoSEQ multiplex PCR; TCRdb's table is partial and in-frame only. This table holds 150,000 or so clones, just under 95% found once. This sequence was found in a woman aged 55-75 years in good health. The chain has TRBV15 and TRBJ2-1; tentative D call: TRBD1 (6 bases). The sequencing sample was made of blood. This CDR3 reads CATAGRGINEQFF. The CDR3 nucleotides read TGTGCCACCGCCGGAAGGGGGATCAATGAGCAGTTCTTC.